The rows below give T cell receptor beta chains drawn from one sample of a study of brain T cells in children with intractable seizures. Profiling relied on immunoSEQ multiplex PCR, and the TCRdb table lists in-frame clones only, not all of them. The profile shows 50,000 to 80,000 clones, around 96% of them singletons. The sequencing here drew on peripheral blood, taken at surgery. The receptors come from a boy in the first two years of life with focal cortical dysplasia and intractable seizures. Each CDR3 is given with its conserved first and last residue. D genes are given only for firm matches. Size tells how often a clone was seen (once, few, many) or the class of an expanded clone, and some rows leave it out.

j_call v_call d_call clone_size cdr3_nt cdr3_aa
TRBJ2-1 TRBV10-2 TRBD2 - TGCGCCAGCAGTGAGACTAGCGGGAGGGACAATGAGCAGTTCTTC CASSETSGRDNEQFF
TRBJ1-5 TRBV28 - - TGTGCCAGCAACCTGGACAGCCTCAATCAGCCCCAGCATTTT CASNLDSLNQPQHF
TRBJ2-1 TRBV5-1 TRBD2 - TGCGCCAGCAGCCCGGGACTAGCGGGGCCCCTACTCAATGAGCAGTTCTTC CASSPGLAGPLLNEQFF
TRBJ2-7 TRBV19 - - TGTGCCAGTAGTATAGACGAGGACTACGAGCAGTACTTC CASSIDEDYEQYF
TRBJ1-2 TRBV10-3 - - TGTGCCATCAGTGAAGATCAGGGTGACTATGGCTACACCTTC CAISEDQGDYGYTF
TRBJ2-3 TRBV4-2 TRBD2 - TGTGCCAGCAGCCCCGGACTAGCGGGCCTTAGCACAGATACGCAGTATTTT CASSPGLAGLSTDTQYF
TRBJ2-7 TRBV5-4 TRBD1 - TGTGCCAGCAGCGGCCGGGACAGTCCGGGATACGAGCAGTACTTC CASSGRDSPGYEQYF
TRBJ1-6 TRBV11-1 TRBD1 - TGTGCCAGCAGCCCCGGGACAGCCTATAATTCACCCCTCCACTTT CASSPGTAYNSPLHF
TRBJ1-4 TRBV6-6 - - TGTGCCAGCACCGGGGGACCAGCTAATGAAAAACTGTTTTTT CASTGGPANEKLFF
TRBJ2-7 TRBV11-2 - once TGTGCCAGCAGCTTAGATAGCGAGGGCTACGAGCAGTACTTC CASSLDSEGYEQYF
TRBJ2-2 TRBV4-1 - - TGCGCCAGCAGCCAAGAGTTAATAGGCCCCACTTTGAACACCGGGGAGCTGTTTTTT CASSQELIGPTLNTGELFF
TRBJ2-6 TRBV6-4 - - TGTGCCAGCAGTGACTCGACAGGGGCCAACGTCCTGACTTTC CASSDSTGANVLTF
TRBJ2-1 TRBV7-8 TRBD2 - TGTGCCAGCAGCCTTAGCGGGAGGGTTAATAATGAGCAGTTCTTC CASSLSGRVNNEQFF
TRBJ2-2 TRBV10-3 - - TGTGCCATCAGTGACCCGAACACCGGGGAGCTGTTTTTT CAISDPNTGELFF
TRBJ2-3 TRBV3-1/TRBV3-2 - - TGTGCCAGCAGCCAAGATTGGGCAACAGCAGATACGCAGTATTTT CASSQDWATADTQYF
TRBJ2-4 TRBV3-1/TRBV3-2 - - TGTGCCAGCAGCCAAGAAAAGGACTGGCACATTCAGTACTTC CASSQEKDWHIQYF
TRBJ2-3 TRBV28 - - TGTGCCAGTAGGGAAGTCGGCACAGATACGCAGTATTTT CASREVGTDTQYF
TRBJ2-1 TRBV4-3 - - TGCGCCAGCAGCCACCGCGCAGGTAACAATGAGCAGTTCTTC CASSHRAGNNEQFF
TRBJ2-3 TRBV4-2 TRBD2 - TGTGCCAGCAGCCAAGATGAAGGGTTGTGGGAGGGCCGTTCGTTGTTGGACACAGATACGCAGTATTTT CASSQDEGLWEGRSLLDTDTQYF
TRBJ2-7 TRBV16 - - TGTGCCAGCAGCCAATCGGCCAGACTATCCTACGAGCAGTACTTC CASSQSARLSYEQYF
TRBJ2-7 TRBV18 TRBD2 - TGTGCCAGCTCACCACTGATTATAGCGGGAGGACCCTACGAGCAGTACTTC CASSPLIIAGGPYEQYF
TRBJ2-5 TRBV5-1 - - TGCGCCAGCAGCTTGATTCCTAGTCGGCCTGAGACCCAGTACTTC CASSLIPSRPETQYF
TRBJ2-1 TRBV7-2 - - TGTGCCAGCTCCTTTACGGGAGTTGGTGAGCAGTTCTTC CASSFTGVGEQFF
TRBJ2-1 TRBV7-6 - - TGTGCCAGCAGCTCAATCGGGTCGTATTCCTACAATGAGCAGTTCTTC CASSSIGSYSYNEQFF
TRBJ2-5 TRBV4-1 TRBD2 once TGCGCCAGCAGCCAAGGGACTAGCCAGGAGACCCAGTACTTC CASSQGTSQETQYF
TRBJ1-5 TRBV4-1 - - TGCGCCAGCAGCCAAGAAGGCCATCAGCCCCAGCATTTT CASSQEGHQPQHF
TRBJ2-3 TRBV11-2 - - TGTGCCAGCAGCTTAGATATCCGGGGTAGCACAGATACGCAGTATTTT CASSLDIRGSTDTQYF